This T cell receptor beta chain derives from a study of blood T cell repertoires in COVID-19. The wider study: COVID-19 samples from acute and convalescent phases originated in the United States, Italy and Spain. In each case, the material was cDNA or gDNA derived from T cells, B-cell-depleted T cells, or PBMCs.

Which cohort a participant joined came from the clinical history participants gave. The recovered donors of Cohort 3 showed two negative PCRs, clearance, or symptom resolution. The CDR3 loop spans 15 amino acids. Germline V gene data show CDR1 as MDHEN and CDR2 as SYDVKM. V shed 6 bases and J 0 bases; nucleotides not matched to a gene: 5. Data came from immunoSEQ multiplex PCR; TCRdb stores just in-frame clones and leaves some out. Among about 250,000 clones listed, 70% to 90% were seen once. The sequenced sample was PBMCs or T cells enriched from blood (not recorded which). V usage is TRBV28 and J usage is TRBJ2-7; 10 nucleotides align to TRBD2. The sequence derives from a woman aged 25-40 years who had recovered from COVID-19. In nucleotides, the CDR3 is TGTGCCAGCAGCGGACTAGCGGTTCACTCCTACGAGCAGTACTTC. It specifies CASSGLAVHSYEQYF. Full variable domain (outside the CDR3, taken from reference TRBV28 and TRBJ2-7): DVKVTQSSRYLVKRTGEKVFLECVQDMDHENMFWYRQDPGLGLRLIYFSYDVKMKEKGDIPEGYSVSREKKERFSLILESASTNQTSMYLCASSGLAVHSYEQYFGPGTRLTVT.